These 27 T cell receptor beta chains came from one sample sequenced in a study of graft-versus-host responses after intestinal transplantation. The assay was immunoSEQ multiplex PCR, and TCRdb's table has in-frame clones only and misses some. The repertoire consists of 20,000 to 30,000 clones, with about 39% occurring once and the leading ten covering approximately 0.7%. The input for sequencing was alloreactive CD4+ T cells from a mixed lymphocyte reaction culture, taken before intestinal transplant. The subset here: CFSE-low proliferating T cells sorted from approximately 6-day pre-transplant mixed lymphocyte reaction (GvH or HvG direction). The source of these receptors is a human patient who received an intestinal transplant.

This clone was counted only a few times. The chain is built from TRBV7-2 and TRBJ1-5, with 8 positions matching TRBD1. V shed 5 bases and J 6 bases; nucleotides not matched to a gene: 9. CDR3 length: 15 residues. CDR1 and CDR2 from the germline V gene are SGHTA and FQGNSA. CDR3 coding DNA: TGTGCCAGCAGCATACAGGGGGACCGGGGTCAGCCCCAGCATTTT. This gives the protein CASSIQGDRGQPQHF.

The J gene is TRBJ1-2, the V gene TRBV6-5, with D possibly matching TRBD1 (6 bases). The germline CDR1 and CDR2 sequences are MNHEY and SVGAGI. V was clipped by 7 bases and J by 2 bases, with 17 bases between them. The CDR3 runs 15 residues. The CDR3 coding sequence is TGTGCCAGCACGGGGTTTGCAGGGGACAACTATGGCTACACCTTC. This codes for CASTGFAGDNYGYTF.

The genes are TRBV6-1 and TRBJ2-7, with D possibly being TRBD2 (5 bases). Trimming took off 3 bases at V and 0 bases at J, with 9 bases between the two ends. CDR3 length: 14 amino acids. Per germline, CDR1 MNHNS and CDR2 SASEGT. The CDR3 DNA is TGTGCCAGCAGTGATTTGGGGAGCTCCTACGAGCAGTACTTC. The encoded protein is CASSDLGSSYEQYF.

This chain joins TRBV18 and TRBJ2-2; 10 bases align to TRBD2. Germline CDR1 is KGHSH and CDR2 is LQKENI. Trimming took 6 bases from V and 6 from J; bases not matched to a gene: 4. The CDR3 consists of 14 residues. CDR3 protein: CASSLGLAAGELFF. The CDR3 bases are TGTGCCAGCTCCCTCGGACTAGCGGCCGGGGAGCTGTTTTTT.

In its sample, this clone was seen once. The genes are TRBV28 and TRBJ1-3, with D possibly matching TRBD1 (5 bases). Looked up from germline, CDR1 is MDHEN and CDR2 is SYDVKM. The ends were cut back, 4 bases at V and 2 bases at J, with 15 bases in the middle. The CDR3 has 16 residues. The CDR3 DNA reads TGTGCCAGCAGTTCTCGCTCAGGGACTCCTGGAAACACCATATATTTT. Translated: CASSSRSGTPGNTIYF.

The chain uses TRBV5-1 and TRBJ1-1; D remains ambiguous. The germline CDR1 and CDR2 sequences are SGHRS and YFSETQ. The V and J ends lost 0 bases and 0 bases respectively, with 12 bases between them. The CDR3 covers 16 residues. The CDR3 coding sequence is TGCGCCAGCAGCTTGGGGAGGGTGGGAATGAACACTGAAGCTTTCTTT. This gives the protein CASSLGRVGMNTEAFF.

This clone has only a few counts. The chain is built from TRBV2 and TRBJ1-6, with D possibly matching TRBD1 (6 bases). The CDR3 consists of 15 residues. Germline CDR1 and CDR2: SNHLY and FYNNEI. V was shortened by 5 bases and J by 9 bases, with 17 bases between the two germline ends. CDR3 DNA sequence: TGTGCCAGCAGTATAAACACAGGGTACGGTTCACCCCTCCACTTT. This encodes CASSINTGYGSPLHF.

CDR3 DNA sequence: TGCGCCAGCAGCTTACTAGCGGGGGGAGAGGGCGAGCAGTACTTC. It specifies CASSLLAGGEGEQYF. V is TRBV5-1 and J is TRBJ2-7; the match to TRBD2 covers 12 bases. Losses at the gene ends were 2 bases for V and 6 bases for J; bases not matched to a gene: 6. Germline CDR1 and CDR2: SGHRS and YFSETQ. The CDR3 covers 15 residues.

Within the sample, this clone is medium-sized. V gene TRBV2 combines with J gene TRBJ1-1; 9 bases agree with TRBD1. Germline CDR1 is SNHLY and CDR2 is FYNNEI. The V gene end was trimmed by 6 bases and the J gene end by 4 bases; junction bases not matched to a gene: 3. The CDR3 has 13 residues. CDR3 sequence: CASSEDRGTEAFF. Here the CDR3 DNA reads TGTGCCAGCAGCGAGGACAGGGGCACTGAAGCTTTCTTT.

This clone has just a few counts. The chain uses TRBV5-6 and TRBJ1-5; perhaps TRBD1 as D (5 bases). Germline loops: CDR1 SGHDT, CDR2 YYEEEE. This CDR3 region has 16 residues. The ends were cut back, 2 bases at V and 4 bases at J, with 16 bases in the middle. The CDR3 region has the DNA TGTGCCAGCAGCTTCTTCCAGGGTGTGGCAAATCAGCCCCAGCATTTT. Encoded protein: CASSFFQGVANQPQHF.

This chain joins TRBV18 and TRBJ2-7; D gene unclear. The CDR3 sequence is 11 residues long. With 5 bases removed from V and 4 bases from J, the gap between germline ends came to 6 bases. CDR1 is KGHSH, CDR2 LQKENI, per germline. The CDR3 sequence: CASSSLYEQYF. CDR3 nucleotide sequence: TGTGCCAGCTCATCCCTTTACGAGCAGTACTTC.

In its sample, this clone ranks as medium-sized. The rearrangement joins TRBV7-9 to TRBJ2-7; D ambiguous. The CDR3 spans 11 residues. CDR1 SEHNR and CDR2 FQNEAQ come from the germline V gene (reference sequence). Trimming stripped 3 bases from V and 3 bases from J, with 3 bases between. The CDR3 DNA is TGTGCCAGCAGCTTCCGCTACGAGCAGTACTTC. This encodes CASSFRYEQYF.

The V call is TRBV30, the J call TRBJ1-5, with D maybe TRBD1 (5 bases). Germline V CDR1 and CDR2: GTSNPN, SVGIG (reference sequence). The CDR3 contains 17 residues. Trimming took off 0 bases at V and 4 bases at J, with 19 bases between the two ends. The CDR3 region is CAWSVTLGLTGNQPQHF. The DNA for the CDR3 is TGTGCCTGGAGTGTAACCCTGGGACTCACGGGGAATCAGCCCCAGCATTTT.

The chain is built from TRBV6-5 and TRBJ2-7; 10 bases fit TRBD1. J lost 6 bases, V lost 5 bases, and 7 bases had no gene match. The CDR3 has 14 amino acids. Germline V gene sequence: CDR1 MNHEY, CDR2 SVGAGI. DNA of the CDR3: TGTGCCAGCAGTGCAACCGGGACAGGGGTCGAGCAGTACTTC. It specifies CASSATGTGVEQYF.

The rearrangement uses TRBV5-4 and TRBJ2-3; D unclear. The CDR3 has 15 amino acids. Trimming removed 1 base from V and 2 bases from J, with 11 bases in between. Germline CDR1 and CDR2: SGHNT and YYREEE (reference sequence). CDR3 in DNA: TGTGCCAGCAGCTTGTCATTACAGACCACAGATACGCAGTATTTT. Residues: CASSLSLQTTDTQYF.

The rearrangement links TRBV30 to TRBJ2-5; D remains ambiguous. CDR1 and CDR2 from the germline V gene are GTSNPN and SVGIG (reference sequence). This CDR3 has 14 residues. V was clipped by 2 bases and J by 2 bases, with 12 bases between them. The CDR3 DNA reads as TGTGCCTGGAGTCCGGCGGTAGGACAAGAGACCCAGTACTTC. Protein sequence: CAWSPAVGQETQYF. The full variable domain, with the rest looked up from reference TRBV30 and TRBJ2-5, is SQTIHQWPATLVQPVGSPLSLECTVEGTSNPNLYWYRQAAGRGLQLLFYSVGIGQISSEVPQNLSASRPQDRQFILSSKKLLLSDSGFYLCAWSPAVGQETQYFGPGTRLLVL.

This clone was seen only a few times. The V gene is TRBV4-2, the J gene TRBJ2-7; 8 bases agree with TRBD1. Per the germline V gene, CDR1 is LGHNA and CDR2 is YNFKEQ. CDR3 size: 15 residues. The J segment lost 6 bases and the V segment lost 1 base, leaving 8 bases of the junction unmatched. The CDR3 loop reads CASSQVGQGASEQYF. The DNA of the CDR3 is TGTGCCAGCAGCCAAGTAGGGCAGGGGGCAAGCGAGCAGTACTTC.

This clone has only a few counts. The CDR3 region is CASSYSRVDNEQFF. In DNA form, the CDR3 reads TGTGCCAGCAGTTATAGCAGGGTGGACAATGAGCAGTTCTTC. This sequence joins TRBV6-5 and TRBJ2-1, with a weak D call TRBD1 (5 bases). The germline CDR1 and CDR2 sequences are MNHEY and SVGAGI. The V gene lost 3 bases and the J gene lost 5 bases, with 11 bases spanning the gap. The CDR3 is 14 amino acids.

V gene TRBV6-5 combines with J gene TRBJ2-3; 10 bases fit TRBD2. CDR3 size: 15 residues. The junction had 4 bases not matched to a gene; V was cut back by 7 bases and J by 0 bases. Germline values: CDR1 MNHEY, CDR2 SVGAGI. CDR3 region: CASTRLAGSTDTQYF. The CDR3 DNA follows: TGTGCCAGCACCCGACTAGCGGGTAGCACAGATACGCAGTATTTT.

The chain recombines TRBV9 with TRBJ2-1; possible D gene TRBD2, 5 bases. Looked up from germline, CDR1 is SGDLS and CDR2 is YYNGEE. Trimming removed 1 base at V and 9 bases at J, with 14 bases between. This CDR3 has 14 residues. The CDR3 here is CASSVSTGFFEQFF. Here the CDR3 DNA reads TGTGCCAGCAGCGTATCAACGGGGTTTTTTGAGCAGTTCTTC. The whole variable domain, filled in from reference TRBV9 and TRBJ2-1, reads DSGVTQTPKHLITATGQRVTLRCSPRSGDLSVYWYQQSLDQGLQFLIQYYNGEERAKGNILERFSAQQFPDLHSELNLSSLELGDSALYFCASSVSTGFFEQFFGPGTRLTVL.

This clone was counted a few times. The chain combines TRBV30 with TRBJ1-1, with 10 bases matching TRBD1. This CDR3 has 14 residues. CDR1 is GTSNPN, CDR2 SVGIG, per germline (reference sequence). V shed 8 bases and J 1 base; nucleotides not matched to a gene: 7. The CDR3 is CAVQTGGPNTEAFF. Written as DNA, the CDR3 is TGTGCCGTACAGACAGGGGGCCCGAACACTGAAGCTTTCTTT. The whole variable domain, remainder taken from reference TRBV30 and TRBJ1-1, is SQTIHQWPATLVQPVGSPLSLECTVEGTSNPNLYWYRQAAGRGLQLLFYSVGIGQISSEVPQNLSASRPQDRQFILSSKKLLLSDSGFYLCAVQTGGPNTEAFFGQGTRLTVV.

V usage is TRBV4-2 and J usage is TRBJ2-3; TRBD2 aligns across 11 bases. The CDR3 sequence is 18 residues long. Germline values: CDR1 LGHNA, CDR2 YNFKEQ. Trimming took 4 bases from V and 2 from J; bases not matched to a gene: 11. The CDR3 is CASSPASGTSGLTDTQYF. The CDR3 DNA is TGTGCCAGCAGCCCAGCCTCCGGGACTAGCGGCCTCACAGATACGCAGTATTTT.

The chain is built from TRBV4-2 and TRBJ1-5, with D uncertain. The V end was cut by 0 bases, the J end by 6 bases, with 15 bases between. Germline values: CDR1 LGHNA, CDR2 YNFKEQ. There are 16 residues in the CDR3. The CDR3 DNA reads TGTGCCAGCAGCCAAGATCTCCCCCACGTCGGTCAGCCCCAGCATTTT. It encodes CASSQDLPHVGQPQHF.

This sequence joins TRBV2 and TRBJ1-5, with 9 nucleotides matching TRBD1. The germline V gene has CDR1 SNHLY and CDR2 FYNNEI. The CDR3 has 14 amino acids. V lost 5 bases and J lost 5; bases outside the gene matches: 4. The CDR3 nucleotides are TGTGCCAGCAGTCCACAGGGGGCGTATCAGCCCCAGCATTTT. Its translation is CASSPQGAYQPQHF. Full variable domain (rest looked up from reference TRBV2 and TRBJ1-5): EPEVTQTPSHQVTQMGQEVILRCVPISNHLYFYWYRQILGQKVEFLVSFYNNEISEKSEIFDDQFSVERPDGSNFTLKIRSTKLEDSAMYFCASSPQGAYQPQHFGDGTRLSIL.

This clone has just a few counts. The V call is TRBV9, the J call TRBJ2-7; possible D gene TRBD1, 6 bases. The CDR3 is 15 amino acids. CDR1 SGDLS and CDR2 YYNGEE come from the germline V gene. The germline V and J ends were trimmed by 0 bases and 2 bases, with 12 bases remaining between them. The CDR3 loop is CASSVGTGSPYEQYF. CDR3 nucleotide sequence: TGTGCCAGCAGCGTAGGTACAGGGAGCCCCTACGAGCAGTACTTC.

This rearrangement joins TRBV5-4 to TRBJ2-5; tentatively, D is TRBD1 (5 bases). Trimming left V 0 bases short and J 1 base short, with 10 bases between. Looked up from germline, CDR1 is SGHNT and CDR2 is YYREEE (reference sequence). The CDR3 runs 15 residues. CDR3 residues: CASSLVGAPQETQYF. The CDR3 DNA is TGTGCCAGCAGCTTGGTAGGGGCCCCCCAAGAGACCCAGTACTTC. The entire variable domain, with the rest obtained from reference TRBV5-4 and TRBJ2-5, is as follows: ETGVTQSPTHLIKTRGQQVTLRCSSQSGHNTVSWYQQALGQGPQFIFQYYREEENGRGNFPPRFSGLQFPNYSSELNVNALELDDSALYLCASSLVGAPQETQYFGPGTRLLVL.

The chain is built from TRBV5-1 and TRBJ1-4; D may be TRBD1 (5 bases). Trimming took off 2 bases at V and 2 bases at J, with 10 bases between the two ends. CDR3 length: 15 amino acids. Germline CDR1 reads SGHRS; CDR2 reads YFSETQ. The CDR3 DNA sequence: TGCGCCAGCAGCTTTGGGTACAGGACTAATGAAAAACTGTTTTTT. It codes for CASSFGYRTNEKLFF.